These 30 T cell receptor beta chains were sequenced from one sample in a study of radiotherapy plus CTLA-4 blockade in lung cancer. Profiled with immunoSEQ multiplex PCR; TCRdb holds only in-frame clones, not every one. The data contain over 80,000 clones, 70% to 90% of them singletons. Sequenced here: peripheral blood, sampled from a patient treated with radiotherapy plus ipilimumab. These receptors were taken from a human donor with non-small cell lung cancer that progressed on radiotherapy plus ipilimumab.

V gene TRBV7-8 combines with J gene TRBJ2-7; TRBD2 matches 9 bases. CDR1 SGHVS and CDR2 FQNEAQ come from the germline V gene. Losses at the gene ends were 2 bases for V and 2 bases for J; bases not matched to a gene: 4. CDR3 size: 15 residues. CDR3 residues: CASSLLAGDAYEQYF. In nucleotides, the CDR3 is TGTGCCAGCAGCTTATTAGCGGGAGACGCCTACGAGCAGTACTTC. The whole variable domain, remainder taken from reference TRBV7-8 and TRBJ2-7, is GAGVSQSPRYKVAKRGQDVALRCDPISGHVSLFWYQQALGQGPEFLTYFQNEAQLDKSGLPSDRFFAERPEGSVSTLKIQRTQQEDSAVYLCASSLLAGDAYEQYFGPGTRLTVT.

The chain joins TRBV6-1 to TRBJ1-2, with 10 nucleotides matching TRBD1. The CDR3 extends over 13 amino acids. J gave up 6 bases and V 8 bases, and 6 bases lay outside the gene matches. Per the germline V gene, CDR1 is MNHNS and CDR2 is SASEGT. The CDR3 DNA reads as TGTGCCAGCCGTAGACAGGGGGCGCATGGCTACACCTTC. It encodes CASRRQGAHGYTF.

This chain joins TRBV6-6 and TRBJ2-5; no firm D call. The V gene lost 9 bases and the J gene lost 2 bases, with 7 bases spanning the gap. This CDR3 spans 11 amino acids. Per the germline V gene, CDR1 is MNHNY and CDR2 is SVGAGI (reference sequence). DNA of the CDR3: TGTGCCAGTAAGGCGCAAGAGACCCAGTACTTC. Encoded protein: CASKAQETQYF.

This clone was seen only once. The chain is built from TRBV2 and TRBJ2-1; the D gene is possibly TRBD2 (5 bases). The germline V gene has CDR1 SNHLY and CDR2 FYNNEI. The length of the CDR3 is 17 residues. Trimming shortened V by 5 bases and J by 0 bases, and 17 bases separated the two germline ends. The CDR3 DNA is TGTGCCAGCAGTCGGACTCGCCATGTGAGCTCCTACAATGAGCAGTTCTTC. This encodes CASSRTRHVSSYNEQFF.

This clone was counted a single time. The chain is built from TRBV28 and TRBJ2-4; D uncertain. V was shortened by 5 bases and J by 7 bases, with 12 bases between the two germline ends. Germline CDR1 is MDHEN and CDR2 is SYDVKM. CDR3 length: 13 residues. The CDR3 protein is CASSIVQTNIQYF. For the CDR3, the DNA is TGTGCCAGCAGTATAGTCCAGACGAACATTCAGTACTTC.

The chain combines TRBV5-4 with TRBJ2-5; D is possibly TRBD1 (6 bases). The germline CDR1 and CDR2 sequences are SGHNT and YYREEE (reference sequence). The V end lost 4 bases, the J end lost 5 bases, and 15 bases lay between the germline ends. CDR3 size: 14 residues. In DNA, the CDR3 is TGTGCCAGCAGCAAACAAACAGGGCCGGAGACCCAGTACTTC. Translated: CASSKQTGPETQYF.

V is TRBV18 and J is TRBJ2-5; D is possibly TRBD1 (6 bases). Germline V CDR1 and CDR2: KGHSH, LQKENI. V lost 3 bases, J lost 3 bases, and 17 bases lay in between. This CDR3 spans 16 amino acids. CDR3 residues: CASSPPLRQEKETQYF. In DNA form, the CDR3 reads TGTGCCAGCTCACCCCCTCTTCGACAGGAGAAAGAGACCCAGTACTTC.

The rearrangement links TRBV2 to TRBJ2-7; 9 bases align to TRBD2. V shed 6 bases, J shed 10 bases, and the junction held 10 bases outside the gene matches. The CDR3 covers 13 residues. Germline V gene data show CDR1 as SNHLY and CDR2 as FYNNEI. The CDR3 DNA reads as TGTGCCAGCAGGGTGGGACTAGCCCCCAACCAGTACTTC. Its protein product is CASRVGLAPNQYF.

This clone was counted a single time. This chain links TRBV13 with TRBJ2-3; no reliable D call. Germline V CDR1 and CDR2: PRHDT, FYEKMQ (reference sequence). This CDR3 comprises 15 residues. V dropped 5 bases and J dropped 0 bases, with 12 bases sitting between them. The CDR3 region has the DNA TGTGCCAGCAGCCCTTACCCTACTAGCACAGATACGCAGTATTTT. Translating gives CASSPYPTSTDTQYF.

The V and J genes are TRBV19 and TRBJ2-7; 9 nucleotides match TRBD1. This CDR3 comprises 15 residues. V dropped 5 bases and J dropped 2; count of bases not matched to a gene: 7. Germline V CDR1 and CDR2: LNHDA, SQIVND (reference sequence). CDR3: CASSPRQGVTYEQYF. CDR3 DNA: TGTGCCAGTAGTCCCCGACAGGGGGTTACCTACGAGCAGTACTTC.

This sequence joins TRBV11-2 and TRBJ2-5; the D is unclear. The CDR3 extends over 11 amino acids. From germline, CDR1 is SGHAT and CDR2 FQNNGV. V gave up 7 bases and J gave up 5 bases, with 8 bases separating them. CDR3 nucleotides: TGTGCCAGCATGGAGTGGGAGACCCAGTACTTC. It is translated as CASMEWETQYF.

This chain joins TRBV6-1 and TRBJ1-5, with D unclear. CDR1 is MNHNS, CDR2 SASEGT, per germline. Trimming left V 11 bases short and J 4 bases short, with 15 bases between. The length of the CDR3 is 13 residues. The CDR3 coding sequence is TGTGCCGCTGAGCAGGCGGGAAATCAGCCCCAGCATTTT. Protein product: CAAEQAGNQPQHF.

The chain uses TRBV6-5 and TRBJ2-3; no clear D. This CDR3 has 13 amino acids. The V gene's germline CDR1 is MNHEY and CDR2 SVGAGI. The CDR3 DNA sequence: TGTGCAACCGGTAGAGCTGTCGGGGATACGCAGTATTTT. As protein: CATGRAVGDTQYF.

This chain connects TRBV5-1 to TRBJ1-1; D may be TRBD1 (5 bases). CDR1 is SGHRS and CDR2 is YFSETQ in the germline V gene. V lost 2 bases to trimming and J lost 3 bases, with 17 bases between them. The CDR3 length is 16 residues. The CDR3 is CASSLGPRGAYTEAFF. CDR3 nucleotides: TGCGCCAGCAGCTTAGGCCCTAGGGGCGCGTACACTGAAGCTTTCTTT.

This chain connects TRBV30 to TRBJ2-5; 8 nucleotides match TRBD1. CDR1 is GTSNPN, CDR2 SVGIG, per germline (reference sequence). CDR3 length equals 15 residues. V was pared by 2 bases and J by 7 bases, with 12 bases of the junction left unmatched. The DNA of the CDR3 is TGTGCCTGGAGTACTACCTTCGGACAGGGAGGGACCCAGTACTTC. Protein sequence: CAWSTTFGQGGTQYF. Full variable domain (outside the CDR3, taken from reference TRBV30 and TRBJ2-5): SQTIHQWPATLVQPVGSPLSLECTVEGTSNPNLYWYRQAAGRGLQLLFYSVGIGQISSEVPQNLSASRPQDRQFILSSKKLLLSDSGFYLCAWSTTFGQGGTQYFGPGTRLLVL.

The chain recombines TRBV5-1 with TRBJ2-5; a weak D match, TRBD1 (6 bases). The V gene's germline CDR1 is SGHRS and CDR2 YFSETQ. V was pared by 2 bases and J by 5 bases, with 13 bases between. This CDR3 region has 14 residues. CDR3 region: CASSFWGQGETQYF. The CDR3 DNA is TGCGCCAGCAGCTTTTGGGGACAAGGGGAGACCCAGTACTTC.

In nucleotides, the CDR3 is TGTGCCAGCAGTCCTTTTAGGAACACCGGGGAGCTGTTTTTT. Translated: CASSPFRNTGELFF. V is TRBV27 and J is TRBJ2-2, with D hard to call. Trimming pared 5 bases from V and 1 base from J, leaving 8 bases between. Germline-derived CDR1 and CDR2 are MNHEY and SMNVEV (reference sequence). CDR3 length: 14 amino acids.

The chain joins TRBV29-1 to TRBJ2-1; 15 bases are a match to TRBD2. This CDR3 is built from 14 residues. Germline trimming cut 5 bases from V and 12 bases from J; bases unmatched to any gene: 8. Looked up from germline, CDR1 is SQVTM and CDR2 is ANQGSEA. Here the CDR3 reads CSVCRTSGGAGQFF. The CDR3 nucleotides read TGCAGCGTTTGTCGGACTAGCGGGGGGGCCGGGCAGTTCTTC.

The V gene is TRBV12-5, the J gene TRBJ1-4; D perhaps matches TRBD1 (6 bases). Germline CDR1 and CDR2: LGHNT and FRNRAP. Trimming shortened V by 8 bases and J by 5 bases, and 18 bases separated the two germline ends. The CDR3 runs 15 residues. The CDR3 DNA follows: TGTGCTAGTTCCCTAGGGGGGGTCCTAAATGAAAAACTGTTTTTT. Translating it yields CASSLGGVLNEKLFF.

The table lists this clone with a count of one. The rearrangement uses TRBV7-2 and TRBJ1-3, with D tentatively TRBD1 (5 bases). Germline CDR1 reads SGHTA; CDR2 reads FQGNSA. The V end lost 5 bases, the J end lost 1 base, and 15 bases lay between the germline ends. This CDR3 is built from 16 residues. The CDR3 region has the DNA TGTGCCAGCAGCCGTAGCTCAGGGTCTTCTGGAAACACCATATATTTT. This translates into CASSRSSGSSGNTIYF.

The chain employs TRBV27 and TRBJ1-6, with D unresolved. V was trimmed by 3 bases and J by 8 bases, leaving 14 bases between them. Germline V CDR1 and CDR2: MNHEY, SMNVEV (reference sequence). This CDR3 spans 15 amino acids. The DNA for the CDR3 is TGTGCCAGCAGTTTTATACCCCCCCCAGATTCACCCCTCCACTTT. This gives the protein CASSFIPPPDSPLHF.

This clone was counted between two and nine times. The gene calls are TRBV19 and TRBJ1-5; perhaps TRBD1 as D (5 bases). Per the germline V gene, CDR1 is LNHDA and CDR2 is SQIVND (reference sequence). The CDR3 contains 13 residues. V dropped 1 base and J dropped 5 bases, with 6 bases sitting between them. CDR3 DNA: TGTGCCAGTAGTATAGGAGGGGATCAGCCCCAGCATTTT. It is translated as CASSIGGDQPQHF.

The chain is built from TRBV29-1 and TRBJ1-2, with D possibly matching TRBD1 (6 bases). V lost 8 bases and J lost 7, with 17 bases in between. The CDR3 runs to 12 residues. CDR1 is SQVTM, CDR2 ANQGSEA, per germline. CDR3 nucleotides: TGCAGCTGTGGGGGGGGCGGTGGTGGCTACACCTTC. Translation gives CSCGGGGGGYTF.

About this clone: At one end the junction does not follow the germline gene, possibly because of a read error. The DNA for the CDR3 is TGTGCCAGCACCTGGAACCGGGGGGGGTTAATTTTC. Its translation: CASTWNRGGLIF. The chain employs TRBV2 and TRBJ1-2, with TRBD1 as a possible D gene (5 bases). This CDR3 is 12 amino acids long. The V gene's germline CDR1 is SNHLY and CDR2 FYNNEI.

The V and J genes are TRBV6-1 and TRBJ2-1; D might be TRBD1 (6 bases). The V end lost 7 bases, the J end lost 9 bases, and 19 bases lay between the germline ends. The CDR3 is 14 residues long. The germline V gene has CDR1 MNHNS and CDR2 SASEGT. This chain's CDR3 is CASKDQGTPIEQFF. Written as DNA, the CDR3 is TGTGCCAGCAAGGATCAGGGGACCCCAATTGAGCAGTTCTTC.

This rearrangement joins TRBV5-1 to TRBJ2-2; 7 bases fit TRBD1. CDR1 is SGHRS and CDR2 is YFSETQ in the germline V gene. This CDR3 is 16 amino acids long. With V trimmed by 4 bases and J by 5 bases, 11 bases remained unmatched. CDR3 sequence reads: CASSPEGDSRTGELFF. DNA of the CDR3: TGCGCCAGCAGCCCCGAGGGGGACAGCAGAACCGGGGAGCTGTTTTTT.

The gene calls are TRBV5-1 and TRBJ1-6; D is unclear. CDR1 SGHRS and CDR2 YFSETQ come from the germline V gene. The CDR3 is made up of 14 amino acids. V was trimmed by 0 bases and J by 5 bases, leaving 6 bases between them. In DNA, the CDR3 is TGCGCCAGCAGCTTGGTTGCCGATAATTCACCCCTCCACTTT. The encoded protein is CASSLVADNSPLHF.

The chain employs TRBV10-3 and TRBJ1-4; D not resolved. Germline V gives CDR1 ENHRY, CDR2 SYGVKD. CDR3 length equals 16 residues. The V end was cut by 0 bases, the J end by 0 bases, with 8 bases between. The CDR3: CAISESAVATNEKLFF. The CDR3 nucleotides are TGTGCCATCAGTGAGTCCGCGGTTGCAACTAATGAAAAACTGTTTTTT.

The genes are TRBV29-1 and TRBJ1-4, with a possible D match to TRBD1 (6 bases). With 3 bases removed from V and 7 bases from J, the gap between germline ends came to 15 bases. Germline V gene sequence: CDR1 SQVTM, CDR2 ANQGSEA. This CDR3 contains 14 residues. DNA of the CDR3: TGCAGCGTTGATAATGGGGGCGGGTTTGAAAAACTGTTTTTT. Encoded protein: CSVDNGGGFEKLFF.

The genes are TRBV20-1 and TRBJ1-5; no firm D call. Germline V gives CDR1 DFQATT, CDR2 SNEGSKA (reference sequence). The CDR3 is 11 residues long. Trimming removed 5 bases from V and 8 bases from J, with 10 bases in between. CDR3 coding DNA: TGCAGTGCTTCCGCGGGGAAGCCCCAGCATTTT. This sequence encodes CSASAGKPQHF.